Listed below are T cell receptor beta chains from one sample, sequenced in a study of blood T cell repertoires in COVID-19. Sequencing was performed with immunoSEQ multiplex PCR; in TCRdb, only in-frame clones are kept and a portion is missing. The sample contains about 250,000 clones, more than 85% of which appear only once. Sequencing input: PBMCs or T cells enriched from blood (not recorded which). The receptors derive from a woman aged 45-65 years who had recovered from COVID-19. The CDR3 runs from the conserved cysteine through the conserved F or W. The D gene is left open where the match is weak. The size entry is marked missing in some rows and otherwise reads once, few, many or a size class.

V gene	J gene	clone size	D gene	CDR3 length	CDR3 DNA	CDR3 protein
TRBV28	TRBJ1-5	.	.	12	TGTGCCAGCAGCAAGACAGGTGGGCCCCAGCATTTT	CASSKTGGPQHF
TRBV28	TRBJ2-7	.	TRBD1	12	TGTGCCACGAGACAGGGTATCTACGAGCAGTACTTC	CATRQGIYEQYF
TRBV5-1	TRBJ2-1	.	TRBD1	16	TGCGCCACCAAACTTGGGACAGGGTATTCATACAATGAGCAGTTCTTC	CATKLGTGYSYNEQFF
TRBV7-3	TRBJ2-3	.	.	13	TGTGCCAGCAGCCTAACCGGCACAGATACGCAGTATTTT	CASSLTGTDTQYF
TRBV28	TRBJ2-7	.	.	14	TGTGCCAGCAGTTTCGGGGGATCTGTGGACGAGCAGTACTTC	CASSFGGSVDEQYF
TRBV5-1	TRBJ2-7	.	TRBD2	21	TGCGCCAGAGACACGGGTGGTCTAGCGGGAAATTACTGGGAGGGATCCTACGAGCAGTACTTC	CARDTGGLAGNYWEGSYEQYF
TRBV18	TRBJ2-1	.	.	15	TGTGCCAGCTCACCACCCCACAGGGTTAACAATGAGCAGTTCTTC	CASSPPHRVNNEQFF
TRBV11-2	TRBJ2-7	.	TRBD1	16	TGTGCCAGCAGCTTACCTGGGACAGGGGGCTCCTACGAGCAGTACTTC	CASSLPGTGGSYEQYF
TRBV9	TRBJ2-7	.	TRBD1	13	TGTGCCAGCAGCCCCGGACAGGGCTACGAGCAGTACTTC	CASSPGQGYEQYF
TRBV12-3/TRBV12-4	TRBJ2-7	.	TRBD1	13	TGTGCCAGCAGTTCCGGGACAGCAGGGGAGCAGTACTTC	CASSSGTAGEQYF
TRBV19	TRBJ1-5	.	.	13	TGTGCCAGTAGTCAGGGCCTAAGTCAGCCCCAGCATTTT	CASSQGLSQPQHF
TRBV28	TRBJ2-2	.	TRBD2	17	TGTGCCAGCAGTTTATTTGGGGGGAGGGCCTTCGCCGGGGAGCTGTTTTTT	CASSLFGGRAFAGELFF
TRBV11-2	TRBJ2-5	.	.	16	TGTGCCAGCAGCTTTCCCCTGGGGCGGGGAGAAGAGACCCAGTACTTC	CASSFPLGRGEETQYF
TRBV5-6	TRBJ1-2	once	TRBD1	12	TGTGCCAGCAGCTTACAGGGGTATGGCTACACCTTC	CASSLQGYGYTF
TRBV23-1	TRBJ1-4	.	.	14	TGCGCCACCAACTCAGGCAGGGGAAATGAAAAACTGTTTTTT	CATNSGRGNEKLFF
TRBV5-1	TRBJ2-1	.	.	11	TGCGCCAGCAGCCTCTACAATGAGCAGTTCTTC	CASSLYNEQFF
TRBV28	TRBJ1-1	.	.	15	TGTGCCAGCAGCTTAGCGGGGGTAAGGACCACTGAAGCTTTCTTT	CASSLAGVRTTEAFF
TRBV2	TRBJ2-7	once	.	14	TGTGCCAGTACCCCGGACAGATACTCCTACGAGCAGTACTTC	CASTPDRYSYEQYF
TRBV21-1	TRBJ1-3	.	.	16	TGTGCCAGCAGCAAAGCGGTCAGGGGGTATGGAAACACCATATATTTT	CASSKAVRGYGNTIYF
TRBV28	TRBJ2-3	.	TRBD2	14	TGTGCCAGCAGTTTCGGTAGCGGGAGAAATACGCAGTATTTT	CASSFGSGRNTQYF
TRBV5-1	TRBJ2-1	.	TRBD2	15	TGCGCCAGCAGCTTGGGACTAGCGGCCTACAATGAGCAGTTCTTC	CASSLGLAAYNEQFF
TRBV13	TRBJ2-3	.	TRBD1	15	TGTGCCAGCAGCTTGACAGGGGACACAACAGATACGCAGTATTTT	CASSLTGDTTDTQYF
TRBV4-3	TRBJ2-4	.	TRBD2	17	TGCGCCAGCAGCCAAGATCCTAGCGGGAGTGGGAGAAACATTCAGTACTTC	CASSQDPSGSGRNIQYF
TRBV6-5	TRBJ2-7	.	.	14	TGTGCCAGCAGTTACGGGACTTCCTCCTACGAGCAGTACTTC	CASSYGTSSYEQYF
TRBV28	TRBJ2-2	.	TRBD2	17	TGTGCCAGCAGTTCCCACTTACCGGGACTACCATTCGGGGAGCTGTTTTTT	CASSSHLPGLPFGELFF
TRBV30	TRBJ1-6	.	TRBD1	13	TGTGCCTGGAGTAGGGGGCGAGGTTCACCCCTCCACTTT	CAWSRGRGSPLHF
TRBV30	TRBJ2-1	.	.	14	TGTGCCTGGAGTTGGGGGGATTCCTACAATGAGCAGTTCTTC	CAWSWGDSYNEQFF
TRBV10-3	TRBJ2-3	.	TRBD2	15	TGTGCCATCAGTGATAGCGGGAATACGACAGATACGCAGTATTTT	CAISDSGNTTDTQYF
TRBV28	TRBJ2-1	.	TRBD1	15	TGTGCCAGCAGGATGCACGGGACAGGGGACAATGAGCAGTTCTTC	CASRMHGTGDNEQFF
TRBV12-3/TRBV12-4	TRBJ2-1	.	.	13	TGTGCCAGCAGCTGGGACTCACAGGGGGAGCAGTTCTTC	CASSWDSQGEQFF
TRBV28	TRBJ1-5	.	.	15	TGTGCCAGCAGCCCCGCCGGGGGGAGCAATCAGCCCCAGCATTTT	CASSPAGGSNQPQHF
TRBV4-3	TRBJ2-1	.	TRBD2	16	TGCGCCAGCAGGGCAGCGGGAGGGTCCCTTTACAATGAGCAGTTCTTC	CASRAAGGSLYNEQFF
TRBV28	TRBJ1-5	.	.	15	TGTGCCAGCAGTCGCTTGGACAGCCTTAATCAGCCCCAGCATTTT	CASSRLDSLNQPQHF
TRBV28	TRBJ1-5	.	TRBD1	15	TGTGCCAGCAGTTCCCCTACAGGGGGCAATCAGCCCCAGCATTTT	CASSSPTGGNQPQHF
TRBV7-2	TRBJ1-1	.	TRBD1	15	TGTGCCAGCAGCTTATCAGGGGGGAAGAACACTGAAGCTTTCTTT	CASSLSGGKNTEAFF
TRBV2	TRBJ2-1	.	TRBD2	15	TGTGCCAGCAGTGAGGGACTAGGAGGCTACAATGAGCAGTTCTTC	CASSEGLGGYNEQFF
TRBV5-4	TRBJ2-3	.	.	15	TGTGCCAGCAGCTTCCCAGGGGCTAGCACAGATACGCAGTATTTT	CASSFPGASTDTQYF
TRBV7-3	TRBJ1-1	few	.	13	TGTGCCAGCAGCTTAGCCGGGAACACTGAAGCTTTCTTT	CASSLAGNTEAFF
TRBV28	TRBJ1-3	.	.	16	TGTGCCAGCAGTCCCCCGGGGGACCCCTCTGGAAACACCATATATTTT	CASSPPGDPSGNTIYF
TRBV10-2	TRBJ2-7	.	.	13	TGCGCCAGCCGTAACTCGCCAGCGGGCGAGCAGTACTTC	CASRNSPAGEQYF
TRBV2	TRBJ2-3	.	TRBD2	15	TGTGCCAGCAGCCGTAGCGGGAAAGGGACAGATACGCAGTATTTT	CASSRSGKGTDTQYF
TRBV2	TRBJ2-7	.	TRBD2	13	TGTGCCAGGTCGGCGCGGGAGAATTACGAGCAGTACTTC	CARSARENYEQYF
TRBV7-9	TRBJ2-1	.	TRBD1	14	TGTGCCAGCAGCTTCGGACAGGGCAACAATGAGCAGTTCTTC	CASSFGQGNNEQFF
TRBV14	TRBJ2-1	.	.	16	TGTGCCAGCAGCCAAGGGGCTGGGGGCCCTAATAATGAGCAGTTCTTC	CASSQGAGGPNNEQFF
TRBV25-1	TRBJ2-1	.	TRBD2	16	TGTGCCAGCAGTGATCCACTAGCGGGGATGGGCAATGAGCAGTTCTTC	CASSDPLAGMGNEQFF
TRBV5-1	TRBJ1-1	.	TRBD1	14	TGCGCCAGCAGCGACGACAGGGGATACGCTGAAGCTTTCTTT	CASSDDRGYAEAFF
TRBV7-2	TRBJ2-7	.	.	13	TGTGCCAGCAGCTTCTCCCAGGGCTACGAGCAGTACTTC	CASSFSQGYEQYF
TRBV2	TRBJ1-1	.	TRBD1	13	TGTGCCAGCAGTCGGGACAGGTCGACTGAAGCTTTCTTT	CASSRDRSTEAFF
TRBV6-1	TRBJ2-7	.	.	16	TGTGCCAGCAGTGAAATGGTTGGTAGCGGAAATAACGAGCAGTACTTC	CASSEMVGSGNNEQYF
TRBV19	TRBJ1-2	once	.	15	TGTGCCAGTAGTATTACAGGCTTGGGGTACTATGGCTACACCTTC	CASSITGLGYYGYTF
TRBV5-4	TRBJ2-3	once	.	13	TGTGCCAGCAGCTTGGTAGCATCAGATACGCAGTATTTT	CASSLVASDTQYF
TRBV7-3	TRBJ2-3	.	.	14	TGTGCCAGCCGGATGGGGCCAAGAGCAGATACGCAGTATTTT	CASRMGPRADTQYF
TRBV7-2	TRBJ2-7	.	TRBD1	15	TGTGCCAGCAGTTCCGGGACAGGGAGTAAAAACGAGCAGTACTTC	CASSSGTGSKNEQYF
TRBV18	TRBJ2-3	.	.	15	TGTGCCAGCTCACCAGGCGCGGTCAACACAGATACGCAGTATTTT	CASSPGAVNTDTQYF
TRBV5-4	TRBJ2-5	.	TRBD2	16	TGTGCCAGCAGCTTGGCTAGCGGGATAGTTGCAGAGACCCAGTACTTC	CASSLASGIVAETQYF
TRBV3-1/TRBV3-2	TRBJ2-1	.	.	14	TGTGCCAGCAGCCGGCAGGGACTCTACAATGAGCAGTTCTTC	CASSRQGLYNEQFF
TRBV27	TRBJ2-7	.	TRBD2	15	TGTGCCAGCAGTTTGGCTAGCGGGTACACCTACGAGCAGTACTTC	CASSLASGYTYEQYF
TRBV29-1	TRBJ2-7	once	TRBD2	12	TGCAGCGTGGCGGGAGGGGTTGGCGAGCAGTACTTC	CSVAGGVGEQYF
TRBV30	TRBJ1-5	.	.	15	TGTGCCTGGAGTGTAACGGGGGGTCGCAATCAGCCCCAGCATTTT	CAWSVTGGRNQPQHF